This T cell receptor (beta chain) was found in a study of T cell changes during pregnancy in multiple sclerosis. Trimming at V came to 5 bases and at J to 6 bases, leaving 7 bases not matched to a gene. The CDR3 runs to 14 residues. Per the germline V gene, CDR1 is SGHTA and CDR2 is FQGNSA. Some clones are missing from TCRdb's copy, which holds only in-frame ones; the method was immunoSEQ multiplex PCR. The repertoire holds tens of thousands of clones, with 75% to 95% as singletons. The clonotype originates from a female donor in good health, enrolled as a control in a pregnancy study. The V gene is TRBV7-2, the J gene TRBJ1-2; 9 nucleotides align to TRBD1. This material consisted of CD4+ T cells from peripheral blood mononuclear cells, taken in the third trimester of pregnancy. The CDR3 DNA reads as TGTGCCAGCAGCGTTTCCGGACAGGGGAATGGCTACACCTTC. Encoded protein: CASSVSGQGNGYTF.